This T cell receptor (beta chain) stems from a study of blood T cell repertoires in COVID-19. About the study: Samples of COVID-19 (acute and convalescent) were obtained from the United States, Italy and Spain.

Produced via immunoSEQ multiplex PCR; TCRdb's table is partial and in-frame only. The table includes 200,000 to 300,000 clones, about nine tenths detected once. The CDR3 has 15 residues. V was clipped by 3 bases and J by 10 bases; unmatched bases: 7. In germline, CDR1 is LNHDA, CDR2 SQIVND (reference sequence). Specimen: PBMCs or T cells enriched from blood (not recorded which). The chain uses TRBV19 and TRBJ2-1, with 12 bases that match TRBD2. This clonotype originated in a man in his forties or fifties who had recovered from COVID-19. The CDR3: CASSISSGRASEQFF. In nucleotides, the CDR3 is TGTGCCAGTAGTATTTCTAGCGGGAGGGCCAGCGAGCAGTTCTTC.